The 6 T cell receptor beta chains below come from one sample, sequenced in a study of T cell repertoires in cytomegalovirus infection. TCRdb independently ran MiXCR on the reads; one entry per CDR3 protein. The table lists about 260,000 distinct CDR3 sequences, roughly 13% of them singletons. Sequenced: PBMCs. Source of these receptors: a human donor in good health (CMV status not recorded). Some clones in this sample may be carry-over from other donors' samples.

The V call is TRBV28, the J call TRBJ2-3; 8 nucleotides agree with TRBD2. Germline lookup yields CDR1 MDHEN and CDR2 SYDVKM. V dropped 7 bases and J dropped 4; count of bases not matched to a gene: 16. CDR3 size: 17 residues. The CDR3 DNA is TGTGCCAGCACCCATCACCGGGGGAGCGGGAGTGCAGATACGCAGTATTTT. This gives the protein CASTHHRGSGSADTQYF.

This clonotype occurred a few times. The genes are TRBV28 and TRBJ2-7; the match to TRBD1 covers 8 bases. The CDR3 consists of 14 residues. V dropped 9 bases and J dropped 2; count of bases not matched to a gene: 9. Germline CDR1 reads MDHEN; CDR2 reads SYDVKM. CDR3 protein: CASKRDRPPYEQYF. CDR3 bases: TGTGCCAGTAAGAGGGACAGGCCTCCCTACGAGCAGTACTTC.

The rearrangement uses TRBV24-1 and TRBJ2-2, with D possibly matching TRBD2 (6 bases). The germline V gene encodes CDR1 KGHDR and CDR2 SFDVKD. Trimming shortened V by 5 bases and J by 6 bases, and 18 bases separated the two germline ends. The CDR3 sequence is 16 residues long. The CDR3 loop reads CATSARPGLTPGELFF. CDR3 coding DNA: TGTGCCACCAGTGCCAGGCCGGGACTGACCCCCGGGGAGCTGTTTTTT.

The chain is built from TRBV10-3 and TRBJ1-5; D remains unclear. CDR1 ENHRY and CDR2 SYGVKD come from the germline V gene. The ends were cut back, 0 bases at V and 4 bases at J, with 10 bases in the middle. The CDR3 covers 15 residues. The CDR3 region has the DNA TGTGCCATCAGTGAGTCGGGTCAGAAAAATCAGCCCCAGCATTTT. Translated: CAISESGQKNQPQHF.

This clonotype was seen repeatedly, ten times or more. The CDR3 DNA sequence: TGTGCCAGCAGCGGTCGGGCTGGCGGGGGAAGGAACACTGAAGCTTTCTTT. This encodes CASSGRAGGGRNTEAFF. V usage is TRBV7-2 and J usage is TRBJ1-1; TRBD1 is a possible D gene (5 bases). V was clipped by 5 bases and J by 1 base, with 20 bases between them. The CDR3 has 17 amino acids. Germline V lookup: CDR1 SGHTA, CDR2 FQGNSA.

Many counts were recorded for this clonotype. J is TRBJ1-1 and V is TRBV7-3; D remains ambiguous. The V and J ends lost 1 base and 1 base respectively, with 10 bases between them. This CDR3 contains 15 residues. CDR1 is SGHTA and CDR2 is FQGTGA in the germline V gene. CDR3 sequence reads: CASSLSPATNTEAFF. The CDR3 region has the DNA TGTGCCAGCAGCTTAAGTCCGGCCACGAACACTGAAGCTTTCTTT.